This T cell receptor beta chain was documented in a study of T cells in Graves' hyperthyroidism and ophthalmopathy. The J segment lost 4 bases and the V segment lost 6 bases, leaving 10 bases of the junction unmatched. The germline V gene has CDR1 MNHNY and CDR2 SVGAGI (reference sequence). The CDR3 runs to 16 residues. RNA transcripts served as the template for amplifying TCR beta CDR3 regions. Researchers ran a first-round RT-PCR on the TCR CDR3 using the HTBI primer set. TCRdb reanalysed the multiplex PCR reads using MiXCR and keeps one entry per CDR3 protein. The sample contains hundreds of thousands of distinct CDR3 sequences, over 35% of which appear only once.

The chain joins TRBV6-6 to TRBJ1-5; 9 nucleotides align to TRBD1. The sequence came from a man younger than 30 with Graves' hyperthyroidism. The sample was blood. The CDR3 sequence is CASRDTGGFTNQPQHF. DNA of the CDR3: TGTGCCAGCAGGGACACAGGGGGCTTTACTAATCAGCCCCAGCATTTT.